These 3 T cell receptor beta chains were sequenced from one sample in a study of Ad26.COV2.S vaccination and SARS-CoV-2 variants. Profiled with immunoSEQ multiplex PCR; TCRdb holds only in-frame clones, not every one. The sample consists of about 350,000 clones, 88% of them appearing once. Stated treatment: around 19 received Ad26.COV2.S at low or high dose, single or two shots; about 5 received placebo; per-sample allocation not given. Samples came from day 63 after the first vaccine or placebo injection. This material consisted of peripheral blood, taken in a trial of Ad26.COV2.S vaccine versus placebo. These receptors all come from a person aged 18-60 years who received the Ad26.COV2.S COVID-19 vaccine or a placebo.

The rearrangement uses TRBV6-5 and TRBJ1-1; TRBD1 matches at 7 bases. V gave up 5 bases and J gave up 1 base; unmatched junction bases: 7. There are 15 residues in the CDR3. CDR1 is MNHEY, CDR2 SVGAGI, per germline. The CDR3 nucleotides are TGTGCCAGCAGTCAGACAGGGATTGGGAACACTGAAGCTTTCTTT. Its translation is CASSQTGIGNTEAFF.

DNA of the CDR3: TGTGCCAGCAGTTTACCCCGACTGGCTAGCACAGATACGCAGTATTTT. Translation gives CASSLPRLASTDTQYF. The genes are TRBV28 and TRBJ2-3; D is undetermined. Germline CDR1 and CDR2: MDHEN and SYDVKM. The CDR3 is 16 amino acids. Trimming removed 2 bases from V and 0 bases from J, with 12 bases in between.

The gene calls are TRBV7-2 and TRBJ1-4; D not certain. Germline V gene lookup returns CDR1 SGHTA and CDR2 FQGNSA. Trimming cost V 2 bases and J 6 bases, with 4 bases left between them. The CDR3 totals 12 residues. The CDR3: CASSLTHEKLFF. The CDR3 nucleotides read TGTGCCAGCAGCTTAACGCATGAAAAACTGTTTTTT.